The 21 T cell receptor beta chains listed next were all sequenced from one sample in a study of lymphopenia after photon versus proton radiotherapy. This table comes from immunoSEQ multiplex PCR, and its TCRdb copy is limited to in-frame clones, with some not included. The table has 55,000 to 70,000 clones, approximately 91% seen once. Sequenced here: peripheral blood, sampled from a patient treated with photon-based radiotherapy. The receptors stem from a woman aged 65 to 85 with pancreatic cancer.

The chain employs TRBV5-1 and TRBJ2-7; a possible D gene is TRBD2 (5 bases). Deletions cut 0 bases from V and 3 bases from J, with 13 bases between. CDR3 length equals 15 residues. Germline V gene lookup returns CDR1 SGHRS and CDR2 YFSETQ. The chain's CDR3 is CASSLAVARGYEQYF. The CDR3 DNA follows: TGCGCCAGCAGCTTGGCAGTGGCCCGGGGCTACGAGCAGTACTTC.

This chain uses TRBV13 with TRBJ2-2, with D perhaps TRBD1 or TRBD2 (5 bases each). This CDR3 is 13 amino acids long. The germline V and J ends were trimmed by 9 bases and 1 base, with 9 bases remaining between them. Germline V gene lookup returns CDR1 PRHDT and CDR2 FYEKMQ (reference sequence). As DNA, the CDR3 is TGTGCCAGTTCGAGGGGGAACACCGGGGAGCTGTTTTTT. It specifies CASSRGNTGELFF. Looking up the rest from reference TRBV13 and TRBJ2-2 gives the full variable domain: AAGVIQSPRHLIKEKRETATLKCYPIPRHDTVYWYQQGPGQDPQFLISFYEKMQSDKGSIPDRFSAQQFSDYHSELNMSSLELGDSALYFCASSRGNTGELFFGEGSRLTVL.

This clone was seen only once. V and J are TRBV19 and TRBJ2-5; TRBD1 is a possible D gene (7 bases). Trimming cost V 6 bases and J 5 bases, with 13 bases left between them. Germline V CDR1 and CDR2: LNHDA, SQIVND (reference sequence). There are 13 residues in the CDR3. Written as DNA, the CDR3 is TGTGCCAGTAGCTCGACAGGGACTGAGACCCAGTACTTC. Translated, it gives CASSSTGTETQYF.

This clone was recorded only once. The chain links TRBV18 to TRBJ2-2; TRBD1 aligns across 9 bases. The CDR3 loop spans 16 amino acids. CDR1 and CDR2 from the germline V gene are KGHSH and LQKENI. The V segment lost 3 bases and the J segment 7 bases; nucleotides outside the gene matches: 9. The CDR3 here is CASSPNGQGLGGELFF. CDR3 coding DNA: TGTGCCAGCTCACCCAACGGACAGGGGCTGGGCGGGGAGCTGTTTTTT.

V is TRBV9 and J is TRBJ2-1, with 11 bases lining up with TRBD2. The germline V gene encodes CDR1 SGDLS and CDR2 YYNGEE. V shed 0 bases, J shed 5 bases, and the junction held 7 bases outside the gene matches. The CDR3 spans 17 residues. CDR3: CASSVGQGGLADNEQFF. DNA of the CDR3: TGTGCCAGCAGCGTAGGGCAAGGGGGACTAGCGGACAATGAGCAGTTCTTC.

The CDR3 region has the DNA TGTGCCAGCACCCGAACAGGGGGAAACACTGAAGCTTTCTTT. This translates into CASTRTGGNTEAFF. J is TRBJ1-1 and V is TRBV2; 8 bases map to TRBD1. The germline V gene has CDR1 SNHLY and CDR2 FYNNEI. There are 14 residues in the CDR3. With 7 bases clipped from V and 2 bases from J, the junction kept 6 bases outside the gene matches.

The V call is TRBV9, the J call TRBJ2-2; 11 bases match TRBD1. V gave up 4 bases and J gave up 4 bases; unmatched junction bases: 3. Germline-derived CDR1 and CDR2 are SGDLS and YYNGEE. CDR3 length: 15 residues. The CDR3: CASSPGQGGTGELFF. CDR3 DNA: TGTGCCAGCAGCCCGGGACAGGGGGGCACCGGGGAGCTGTTTTTT.

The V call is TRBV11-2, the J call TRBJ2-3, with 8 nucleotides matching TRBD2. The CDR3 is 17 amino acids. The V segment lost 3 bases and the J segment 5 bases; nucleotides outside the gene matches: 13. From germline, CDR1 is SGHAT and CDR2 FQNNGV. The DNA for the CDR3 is TGTGCCAGCAGCTTGACGGGGTTAGCGGGGATAAGAGATACGCAGTATTTT. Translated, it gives CASSLTGLAGIRDTQYF.

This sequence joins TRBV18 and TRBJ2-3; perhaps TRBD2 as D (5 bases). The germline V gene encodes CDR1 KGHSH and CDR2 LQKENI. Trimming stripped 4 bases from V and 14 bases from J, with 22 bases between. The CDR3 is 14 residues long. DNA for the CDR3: TGTGCCAGCTCACGCAACGTTCGAGCGGACCCGCCGTATTTT. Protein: CASSRNVRADPPYF.

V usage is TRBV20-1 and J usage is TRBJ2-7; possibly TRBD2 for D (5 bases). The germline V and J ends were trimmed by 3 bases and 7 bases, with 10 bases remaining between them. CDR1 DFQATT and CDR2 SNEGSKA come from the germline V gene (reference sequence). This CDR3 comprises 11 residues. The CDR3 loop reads CSASPGGEQYF. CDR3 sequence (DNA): TGCAGTGCTAGTCCCGGAGGAGAGCAGTACTTC.

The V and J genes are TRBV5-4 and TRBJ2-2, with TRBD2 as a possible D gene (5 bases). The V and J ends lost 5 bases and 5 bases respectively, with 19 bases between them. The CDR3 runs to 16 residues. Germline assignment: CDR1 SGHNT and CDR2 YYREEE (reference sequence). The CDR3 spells CASSSIGLHPTGELFF. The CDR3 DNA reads TGTGCCAGCAGTAGTATAGGACTCCACCCAACCGGGGAGCTGTTTTTT.

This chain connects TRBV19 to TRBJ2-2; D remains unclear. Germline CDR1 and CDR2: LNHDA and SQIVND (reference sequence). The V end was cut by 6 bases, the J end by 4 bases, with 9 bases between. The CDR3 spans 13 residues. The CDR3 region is CASSPLITGELFF. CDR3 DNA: TGTGCCAGTAGCCCCCTCATCACCGGGGAGCTGTTTTTT.

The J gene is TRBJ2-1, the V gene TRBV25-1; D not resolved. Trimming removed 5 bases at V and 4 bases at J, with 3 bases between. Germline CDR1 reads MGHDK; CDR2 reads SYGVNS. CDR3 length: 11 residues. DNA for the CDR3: TGTGCCAGCAGTCTTTACAATGAGCAGTTCTTC. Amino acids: CASSLYNEQFF.

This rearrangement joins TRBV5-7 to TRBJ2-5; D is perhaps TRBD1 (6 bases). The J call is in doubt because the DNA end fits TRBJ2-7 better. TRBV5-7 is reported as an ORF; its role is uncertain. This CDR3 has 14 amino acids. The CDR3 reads CARLNRVSLYEQYF. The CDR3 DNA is TGTGCCAGGCTTAACAGGGTGTCTCTCTACGAGCAGTACTTC.

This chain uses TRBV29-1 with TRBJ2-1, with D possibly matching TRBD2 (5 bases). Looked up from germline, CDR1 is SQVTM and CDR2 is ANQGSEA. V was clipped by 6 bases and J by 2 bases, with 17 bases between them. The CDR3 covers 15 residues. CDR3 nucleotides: TGCAGCGTCGAATTAACGGGGTTCCCCTACAATGAGCAGTTCTTC. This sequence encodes CSVELTGFPYNEQFF.

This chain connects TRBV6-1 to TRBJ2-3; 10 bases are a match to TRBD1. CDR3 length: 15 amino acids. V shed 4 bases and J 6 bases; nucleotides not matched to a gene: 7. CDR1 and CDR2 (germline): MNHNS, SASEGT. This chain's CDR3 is CASSADRGPGDTQYF. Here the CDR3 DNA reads TGTGCCAGCAGTGCCGACAGGGGGCCAGGGGATACGCAGTATTTT.

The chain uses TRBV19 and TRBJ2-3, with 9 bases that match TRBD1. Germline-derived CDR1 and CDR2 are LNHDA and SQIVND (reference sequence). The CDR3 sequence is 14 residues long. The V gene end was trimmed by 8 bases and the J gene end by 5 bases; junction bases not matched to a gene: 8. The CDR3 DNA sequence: TGTGCCAGTGCACAGGGGGCGGGGGTAGATACGCAGTATTTT. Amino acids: CASAQGAGVDTQYF.

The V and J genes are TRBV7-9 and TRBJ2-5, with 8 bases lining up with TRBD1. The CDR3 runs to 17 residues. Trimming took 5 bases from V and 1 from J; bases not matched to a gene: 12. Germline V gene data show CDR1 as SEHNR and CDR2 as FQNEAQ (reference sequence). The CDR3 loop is CASSLPSDRGIQETQYF. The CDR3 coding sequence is TGTGCCAGCAGCCTTCCCTCCGACAGGGGAATCCAAGAGACCCAGTACTTC. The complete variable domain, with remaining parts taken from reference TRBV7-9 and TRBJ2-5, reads DTGVSQNPRHKITKRGQNVTFRCDPISEHNRLYWYRQTLGQGPEFLTYFQNEAQLEKSRLLSDRFSAERPKGSFSTLEIQRTEQGDSAMYLCASSLPSDRGIQETQYFGPGTRLLVL.

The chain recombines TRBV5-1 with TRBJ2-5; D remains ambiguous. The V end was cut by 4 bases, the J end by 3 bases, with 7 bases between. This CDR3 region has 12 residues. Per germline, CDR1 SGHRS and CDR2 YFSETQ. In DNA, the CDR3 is TGCGCCAGCAGCCAAGGGAAAGAGACCCAGTACTTC. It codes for CASSQGKETQYF.

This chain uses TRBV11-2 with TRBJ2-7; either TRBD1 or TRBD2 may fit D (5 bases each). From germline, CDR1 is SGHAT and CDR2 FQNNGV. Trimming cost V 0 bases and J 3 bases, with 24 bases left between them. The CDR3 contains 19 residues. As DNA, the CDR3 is TGTGCCAGCAGCTTAGAGAGGGGATGGGGAAGAGCACAGGACTACGAGCAGTACTTC. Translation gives CASSLERGWGRAQDYEQYF.

CDR3 protein: CASSLGPSRNTEAFF. The CDR3 DNA follows: TGTGCCAGCAGCCTGGGACCCAGCCGAAACACTGAAGCTTTCTTT. V is TRBV5-4 and J is TRBJ1-1; a weak D match, TRBD1 (5 bases). Germline V lookup: CDR1 SGHNT, CDR2 YYREEE (reference sequence). The CDR3 sequence is 15 residues long. V was trimmed by 4 bases and J by 2 bases, leaving 15 bases between them.